The present TCR beta chain was sequenced within a study of cytomegalovirus exposure and HLA in healthy donors. General study findings and limits: The study designated 160 or so TCR beta chains cytomegalovirus-associated. Specificity for CMV antigens was confirmed in vitro for a few of the CMV-associated chains. Solely CMV serostatus was available to characterize immune exposure. Most of the TCR beta V segments (in an earlier analysis) were productive either about 87% or about 30% of the time.

The primer mix had 60 Vbeta and 13 Jbeta primers. Measured with immunoSEQ multiplex PCR; TCRdb has only the in-frame clones, and not every one. The table has approximately 140,000 clones, roughly 63% seen once. A word on this clone: Its target is not known. Other DNA sequences within the sample encode an identical CDR3.

V lost 0 bases and J 3 bases, leaving 6 bases between the germline ends. The CDR3 sequence is 13 residues long. Per germline, CDR1 SGHRS and CDR2 YFSETQ. This TCR was recovered from a woman aged 55-69 years in good health and CMV-seropositive. Input material: PBMCs. This chain joins TRBV5-1 and TRBJ2-5, with a possible D match to TRBD2 (5 bases). Written as DNA, the CDR3 is TGCGCCAGCAGCTTGGTGGGAGAAGAGACCCAGTACTTC. Its protein is CASSLVGEETQYF.